Each of the 11 T cell receptor beta chains below was sequenced from the same sample in a study of cytotoxic CD8 clonotypes in ibrutinib-treated CLL. The method was immunoSEQ multiplex PCR; TCRdb's version includes in-frame clones alone and lacks a portion of them. The profile shows more than 200,000 clones, less than 75% of them singletons. Sequenced material: PBMCs, taken after 24 months of ibrutinib treatment. The source of these receptors is a human donor with chronic lymphocytic leukemia.

This chain connects TRBV6-5 to TRBJ2-2; 8 bases fit TRBD1. V was clipped by 6 bases and J by 6 bases; unmatched bases: 9. Germline values: CDR1 MNHEY, CDR2 SVGAGI. The CDR3 runs 15 residues. The CDR3 coding sequence is TGTGCCAGCAGAAATGGACAGGGCTTGGCCGGGGAGCTGTTTTTT. It yields the protein CASRNGQGLAGELFF.

This chain links TRBV19 with TRBJ1-2, with 11 bases aligning to TRBD1. The germline V gene encodes CDR1 LNHDA and CDR2 SQIVND (reference sequence). The CDR3 spans 13 residues. Trimming cost V 7 bases and J 6 bases; bases outside gene matches: 4. The CDR3 sequence: CASIRTGGNGYTF. In DNA form, the CDR3 reads TGTGCCAGTATTAGGACAGGGGGCAATGGCTACACCTTC.

The J gene is TRBJ2-3, the V gene TRBV5-4, with 11 bases fitting TRBD2. Germline V gives CDR1 SGHNT, CDR2 YYREEE (reference sequence). Trimming took 0 bases from V and 0 from J; bases not matched to a gene: 12. CDR3 length equals 20 residues. CDR3 bases: TGTGCCAGCAGCTTGGAACCAGGGTGGGGACTAGCGGCTAGCACAGATACGCAGTATTTT. Encoded protein: CASSLEPGWGLAASTDTQYF.

This clone has only a few counts. The V call is TRBV20-1, the J call TRBJ2-7; D gene unclear. The CDR3 has 10 residues. Germline-derived CDR1 and CDR2 are DFQATT and SNEGSKA (reference sequence). V was cut by 5 bases and J by 2 bases, with 4 bases left in between. The CDR3 sequence: CSAYPYEQYF. CDR3 sequence (DNA): TGCAGTGCTTATCCCTACGAGCAGTACTTC.

This CDR3 is CASSVGLAGGGYNEQFF. DNA of the CDR3: TGTGCCAGCAGCGTAGGTCTAGCGGGAGGAGGGTACAATGAGCAGTTCTTC. The chain combines TRBV9 with TRBJ2-1; 11 nucleotides line up with TRBD2. There are 17 residues in the CDR3. With V trimmed by 0 bases and J by 4 bases, 6 bases remained unmatched. CDR1 and CDR2 (germline): SGDLS, YYNGEE.

V is TRBV30 and J is TRBJ1-1, with D perhaps matching TRBD1 (5 bases). CDR3 length: 15 residues. From germline, CDR1 is GTSNPN and CDR2 SVGIG (reference sequence). V lost 2 bases and J lost 3, with 16 bases in between. CDR3 amino acids: CAWSTCRKGYTEAFF. The DNA for the CDR3 is TGTGCCTGGAGTACGTGCAGAAAGGGGTACACTGAAGCTTTCTTT.

The chain joins TRBV27 to TRBJ2-7; D remains ambiguous. Trimming removed 4 bases from V and 4 bases from J, with 5 bases in between. Germline V CDR1 and CDR2: MNHEY, SMNVEV (reference sequence). The CDR3 length is 11 residues. CDR3 DNA sequence: TGTGCCAGCAGTTCCCAATACGAGCAGTACTTC. Amino acid sequence: CASSSQYEQYF.

This clone was observed a handful of times. CDR3 in amino acids: CASSAATGGAGGYTF. For the CDR3, the DNA is TGTGCCAGCAGCGCCGCGACAGGGGGCGCGGGGGGCTACACCTTC. V gene TRBV9 combines with J gene TRBJ1-2; 10 positions match TRBD1. V lost 3 bases to trimming and J lost 8 bases; unmatched junction nucleotides: 10. Germline-derived CDR1 and CDR2 are SGDLS and YYNGEE. CDR3 size: 15 residues.

This rearrangement joins TRBV9 to TRBJ2-7; D is perhaps TRBD2 (6 bases). This CDR3 comprises 15 residues. Germline V gene data show CDR1 as SGDLS and CDR2 as YYNGEE. Trimming shortened V by 0 bases and J by 3 bases, and 13 bases separated the two germline ends. As DNA, the CDR3 is TGTGCCAGCAGCGTAGGCGGGTCGGGGGTCTACGAGCAGTACTTC. Translated, it gives CASSVGGSGVYEQYF.

The count of this clone is one. This chain links TRBV5-6 with TRBJ2-7; perhaps TRBD2 as D (6 bases). The germline gives CDR1 SGHDT, CDR2 YYEEEE. This CDR3 spans 16 amino acids. Trimming removed 3 bases from V and 3 bases from J, with 19 bases in between. The CDR3, as DNA: TGTGCCAGCAGCTCGGGGGTTTACAGGTGGCTCTACGAGCAGTACTTC. This translates into CASSSGVYRWLYEQYF.

The chain couples TRBV5-1 to TRBJ1-1; 7 nucleotides match TRBD1. Germline V gene lookup returns CDR1 SGHRS and CDR2 YFSETQ. The CDR3 sequence is 15 residues long. The V gene end was trimmed by 1 base and the J gene end by 1 base; junction bases not matched to a gene: 4. The CDR3 protein is CASSLTGDPNTEAFF. In DNA form, the CDR3 reads TGCGCCAGCAGCTTGACAGGGGACCCGAACACTGAAGCTTTCTTT. Looking up the rest from reference TRBV5-1 and TRBJ1-1 gives the full variable domain: KAGVTQTPRYLIKTRGQQVTLSCSPISGHRSVSWYQQTPGQGLQFLFEYFSETQRNKGNFPGRFSGRQFSNSRSEMNVSTLELGDSALYLCASSLTGDPNTEAFFGQGTRLTVV.